Listed below are T cell receptor beta chains from one sample, sequenced in a study of CD8+CD57+ T cells in acquired aplastic anemia. TCRdb called the reads again in MiXCR, with one record for every CDR3 protein. The table includes 200,000 or so distinct CDR3 sequences, about 60% detected once. Sequencing was done on a sample of sorted CD4+, CD8+, or CD8+CD57+ T cells (not recorded which) from PBMCs. Receptors originate from a human donor with aplastic anemia. CDR3s include the opening cysteine and the closing phenylalanine or tryptophan. Each record gives: V gene, J gene, CDR3 protein.

v_call: TRBV5-1
j_call: TRBJ2-7
cdr3_aa: CASSLATGGTMGEQHF

v_call: TRBV27
j_call: TRBJ1-6
cdr3_aa: CASSPLTQGNSPLHF

v_call: TRBV7-3
j_call: TRBJ2-5
cdr3_aa: CASSLSRGQEAQYF

v_call: TRBV19
j_call: TRBJ1-6
cdr3_aa: CASSIEGRRLSPLHF

v_call: TRBV2
j_call: TRBJ2-7
cdr3_aa: CASSSVTNEQYF

v_call: TRBV15
j_call: TRBJ2-7
cdr3_aa: CATSSRFGDRGRDEQYF

v_call: TRBV7-8
j_call: TRBJ2-1
cdr3_aa: CASSSDRGGEQFF

v_call: TRBV11-2
j_call: TRBJ2-2
cdr3_aa: CASSLPPQRGELFF

v_call: TRBV7-2
j_call: TRBJ2-1
cdr3_aa: CASTPYPSSAGVKYNEQFF

v_call: TRBV10-3
j_call: TRBJ2-3
cdr3_aa: CAISESRWGDTQYF

v_call: TRBV6-1
j_call: TRBJ1-1
cdr3_aa: CASHARSPMNTEAFF

v_call: TRBV7-3
j_call: TRBJ1-1
cdr3_aa: CASSFLGQGRTEAFF

v_call: TRBV5-4
j_call: TRBJ2-6
cdr3_aa: CASSYGGSSGANVLTF

v_call: TRBV5-1
j_call: TRBJ2-7
cdr3_aa: CASSQIGQGGEQYF

v_call: TRBV7-9
j_call: TRBJ2-7
cdr3_aa: CASSLALASSYEQYF

v_call: TRBV24-1
j_call: TRBJ2-7
cdr3_aa: CATSLRDTLLYEQYF

v_call: TRBV20-1
j_call: TRBJ2-5
cdr3_aa: CSAAGGGRGRETQYF

v_call: TRBV10-3
j_call: TRBJ1-1
cdr3_aa: CAARRTESPTEAFF

v_call: TRBV10-1
j_call: TRBJ2-1
cdr3_aa: CASSGRLAGVNEQFF

v_call: TRBV9
j_call: TRBJ2-2
cdr3_aa: CASGGLAVNTGELFF

v_call: TRBV7-2
j_call: TRBJ2-7
cdr3_aa: CASSLGGGGTLGYEQYF

v_call: TRBV9
j_call: TRBJ2-4
cdr3_aa: CASSPGIGNGKNIQYF

v_call: TRBV24-1
j_call: TRBJ2-1
cdr3_aa: CATSDSGTVDNEQFF

v_call: TRBV12-3/TRBV12-4
j_call: TRBJ1-1
cdr3_aa: CASTRRPEAFF

v_call: TRBV7-2
j_call: TRBJ2-1
cdr3_aa: CASSLTGGNEQFF

v_call: TRBV19
j_call: TRBJ2-3
cdr3_aa: CASSMRRALDTQYF

v_call: TRBV9
j_call: TRBJ2-3
cdr3_aa: CASSAGGGVGSTDTQYF

v_call: TRBV15
j_call: TRBJ1-6
cdr3_aa: CATSRGRGSPLHF

v_call: TRBV20-1
j_call: TRBJ2-3
cdr3_aa: CSARGQQGAPRDTQYF

v_call: TRBV15
j_call: TRBJ2-7
cdr3_aa: CATSSDRGLSQYF

v_call: TRBV5-8
j_call: TRBJ2-2
cdr3_aa: CASSQGSGELFF

v_call: TRBV10-1
j_call: TRBJ1-5
cdr3_aa: CTSSSRDRGGSNQPQHF

v_call: TRBV4-1
j_call: TRBJ2-7
cdr3_aa: CASRGGTGEQYF

v_call: TRBV9
j_call: TRBJ2-5
cdr3_aa: CASSGGLVGLETQYF

v_call: TRBV6-5
j_call: TRBJ1-1
cdr3_aa: CASRSGESTEAFF

v_call: TRBV5-1
j_call: TRBJ2-1
cdr3_aa: CASSELAGEVNEQFF

v_call: TRBV2
j_call: TRBJ2-3
cdr3_aa: CASRLVRGNGTGVFGTDTQYF